These 4 T cell receptor beta chains share one sample of origin, sequenced in a study of shared clonotypes between healthy human individuals. The assay was immunoSEQ multiplex PCR, and TCRdb's table has in-frame clones only and misses some. Of 700,000 to 950,000 clones listed, roughly 96% are singletons. Naive CD8 cells lacked CD45RO, underwent positive selection for CCR7 and left out terminally differentiated effector memory CD45RA+ cells. Sequences were obtained from naive CD8+ T cells sorted from blood. The receptors originated from a man under 40 in good health.

The gene calls are TRBV4-1 and TRBJ2-5, with D tentatively TRBD1 (5 bases). V was shortened by 4 bases and J by 9 bases, with 21 bases between the two germline ends. CDR3 length: 15 amino acids. Germline CDR1 MGHRA, CDR2 YSYEKL. The CDR3 is CASSPRGPDPLAQYF. CDR3 bases: TGCGCCAGCAGCCCAAGGGGCCCGGACCCCTTGGCCCAGTACTTC.

CDR3: CASSFRQGYGYTF. CDR3 nucleotides: TGTGCCAGCAGTTTCCGACAGGGCTATGGCTACACCTTC. The V gene is TRBV27, the J gene TRBJ1-2; 7 bases map to TRBD1. This CDR3 region has 13 residues. V gave up 3 bases and J gave up 4 bases; unmatched junction bases: 2. Germline lookup yields CDR1 MNHEY and CDR2 SMNVEV (reference sequence).

V and J are TRBV14 and TRBJ1-1, with D unresolved. The V and J ends lost 4 bases and 0 bases respectively, with 6 bases between them. The CDR3 covers 13 residues. Germline assignment: CDR1 SGHDN and CDR2 FVKESK. Here the CDR3 DNA reads TGTGCCAGCAGCCTAGCTATGAACACTGAAGCTTTCTTT. It specifies CASSLAMNTEAFF. Full variable domain (rest looked up from reference TRBV14 and TRBJ1-1): EAGVTQFPSHSVIEKGQTVTLRCDPISGHDNLYWYRRVMGKEIKFLLHFVKESKQDESGMPNNRFLAERTGGTYSTLKVQPAELEDSGVYFCASSLAMNTEAFFGQGTRLTVV.

V gene TRBV27 combines with J gene TRBJ2-1; no definite D call. CDR3 length: 15 amino acids. CDR1 is MNHEY and CDR2 is SMNVEV in the germline V gene (reference sequence). Trimming pared 2 bases from V and 0 bases from J, leaving 8 bases between. The CDR3 sequence: CASSLHPRSYNEQFF. DNA for the CDR3: TGTGCCAGCAGTTTACACCCCCGCTCCTACAATGAGCAGTTCTTC.